These 11 T cell receptor beta chains came from one sample sequenced in a study of T cell responses to AZD1222 COVID-19 vaccine. Libraries were prepared by immunoSEQ multiplex PCR; TCRdb keeps only in-frame clonotypes and omits some of them. The sample includes some 140,000 clones, roughly 93% of them seen just once. The material was peripheral blood, obtained on day 0 of AZD1222 vaccination. These TCRs come from an adult in good health.

This clone was detected only once. The chain employs TRBV5-3 and TRBJ2-5, with D perhaps matching TRBD2 (5 bases). TRBV5-3 is an open reading frame whose function is uncertain. The CDR3 contains 16 residues. Trimming stripped 4 bases from V and 5 bases from J, with 21 bases between. The CDR3 reads CARSPNYSSRGETQYF. The CDR3 bases are TGTGCCAGAAGCCCCAATTACTCGAGTCGAGGGGAGACCCAGTACTTC.

The chain links TRBV27 to TRBJ1-1; D gene unclear. Germline V gene sequence: CDR1 MNHEY, CDR2 SMNVEV (reference sequence). V was clipped by 8 bases and J by 2 bases, with 9 bases between them. This CDR3 comprises 12 residues. CDR3 in amino acids: CASRRGNTEAFF. CDR3 in DNA: TGTGCCAGCCGACGAGGTAACACTGAAGCTTTCTTT.

The V call is TRBV28, the J call TRBJ1-5; no definite D call. Germline V gene sequence: CDR1 MDHEN, CDR2 SYDVKM. V shed 3 bases and J shed 2 bases, with 8 bases lying between them. The CDR3 contains 14 residues. The CDR3 region is CASSLRYGNQPQHF. DNA for the CDR3: TGTGCCAGCAGTTTGAGGTACGGCAATCAGCCCCAGCATTTT.

CDR3 protein: CSVEEKGAGTGELFF. The CDR3 region has the DNA TGCAGCGTTGAAGAGAAGGGGGCTGGCACCGGGGAGCTGTTTTTT. The V and J genes are TRBV29-1 and TRBJ2-2; TRBD1 agrees at 7 bases. V gave up 0 bases and J gave up 4 bases; unmatched junction bases: 5. The CDR3 runs to 15 residues. The germline gives CDR1 SQVTM, CDR2 ANQGSEA.

CDR3 residues: CASRRTSNQPQHF. The CDR3 nucleotides are TGTGCCAGCAGGCGGACTAGCAATCAGCCCCAGCATTTT. This chain connects TRBV6-5 to TRBJ1-5, with no clear D. Germline V gene data show CDR1 as MNHEY and CDR2 as SVGAGI. The V gene lost 6 bases and the J gene lost 0 bases, with 6 bases spanning the gap. The CDR3 loop spans 13 amino acids.

The chain has TRBV7-9 and TRBJ1-2, with TRBD1 matching 7 bases. Germline values: CDR1 SEHNR, CDR2 FQNEAQ (reference sequence). CDR3 length: 13 residues. V lost 10 bases, J lost 2 bases, and 7 bases stayed unmatched. The CDR3 here is CAILSGGNYGYTF. Here the CDR3 DNA reads TGTGCCATACTATCAGGGGGAAACTATGGCTACACCTTC.

The table lists this clone with a count of one. This chain uses TRBV30 with TRBJ1-2; D is unclear. The CDR3 contains 13 residues. In germline, CDR1 is GTSNPN, CDR2 SVGIG (reference sequence). The germline V and J ends were trimmed by 4 bases and 4 bases, with 13 bases remaining between them. CDR3 bases: TGTGCCTGGAACGGCGGCCAAGTCTATGGCTACACCTTC. This translates into CAWNGGQVYGYTF.

This chain connects TRBV3-1 (or the pseudogene TRBV3-2) to TRBJ2-3, with TRBD2 identical over 9 bases. The CDR3 covers 15 residues. The trim removed 1 base at V and 4 bases at J, leaving 3 bases unmatched. Germline CDR1 and CDR2: LGHDT and YNNKEL (reference sequence). This CDR3 reads CASSQVAGVPDTQYF. CDR3 bases: TGTGCCAGCAGCCAAGTAGCGGGAGTCCCAGATACGCAGTATTTT.

V usage is TRBV4-2 and J usage is TRBJ2-2; D gene ambiguous. Trimming took off 4 bases at V and 4 bases at J, with 13 bases between the two ends. This CDR3 has 15 amino acids. Germline loops: CDR1 LGHNA, CDR2 YNFKEQ. CDR3 region: CASSLTAIRTGELFF. CDR3 bases: TGTGCCAGCAGCCTCACCGCAATCCGCACCGGGGAGCTGTTTTTT.

The table lists this clone with a few counts. V is TRBV2 and J is TRBJ1-5; 7 nucleotides align to TRBD1. This CDR3 comprises 15 residues. V shed 5 bases and J 2 bases; nucleotides not matched to a gene: 6. The germline V gene encodes CDR1 SNHLY and CDR2 FYNNEI. The CDR3 loop is CASSRQGPGNQPQHF. The CDR3 coding sequence is TGTGCCAGCAGTCGACAGGGTCCCGGCAATCAGCCCCAGCATTTT.

This rearrangement joins TRBV5-1 to TRBJ2-3, with TRBD2 matching 7 bases. The length of the CDR3 is 16 residues. CDR1 is SGHRS and CDR2 is YFSETQ in the germline V gene. With V trimmed by 0 bases and J by 4 bases, 8 bases remained unmatched. DNA for the CDR3: TGCGCCAGCAGCTTGGGAGTCGGGGGGACGGCAGATACGCAGTATTTT. This codes for CASSLGVGGTADTQYF.